The TCR beta chain under discussion was sequenced for a study of cytomegalovirus exposure and HLA in healthy donors. Across the whole study: There were some 120 million unique TCR beta sequences, drawn from about 179 million T cells, in an earlier analysis. Findings and caveats of the study: The listing of 150 or so TCR beta chains classed them as cytomegalovirus-associated.

After removal of 0 bases from V and 3 bases from J, the junction contained 6 bases not matched to a gene. CDR1 is MGHRA and CDR2 is YSYEKL in the germline V gene. This CDR3 contains 17 residues. Nobody recorded the CMV serostatus of this donor. Both 60 Vbeta primers and 13 Jbeta primers went into the PCR. Study processing details: A later analysis tallied approximately 78 million unique TCR beta chains, around 12 million of them shared. Sequenced by immunoSEQ multiplex PCR; TCRdb stores in-frame clones only, minus some. From that table come the V and J calls and clone size; the DNA was used to work out D and trimming. The sample comprises roughly 100,000 clones, around 57% of which are singletons, and under 5.5% rests with the top ten. Remarks on this clone: The antigen is unknown.

The sample taken for sequencing was PBMCs. The chain has TRBV4-1 and TRBJ2-7, with 12 positions matching TRBD2. This sequence originates from a human donor in good health. CDR3 sequence: CASSQDSSGRAGYEQYF. The DNA of the CDR3 is TGCGCCAGCAGCCAAGATTCTAGCGGGAGGGCGGGCTACGAGCAGTACTTC.